This TCR beta chain was obtained from a study of shared clonotypes between healthy human individuals. Study-level results: The study sampled only blood, and tissue repertoires likely differ. Read depth was anticipated to influence clonotype sharing among donors.

At the deep level, the assay was run. Replicate PCRs run on unsorted PBMC used about 0.3 ug DNA, which was some 30,000 T cell genomes. The table came from immunoSEQ multiplex PCR; TCRdb's copy has only in-frame clones and leaves some out. The sample consists of approximately 500,000 clones, about 85% of them appearing once. With 4 bases removed from V and 3 bases from J, the gap between germline ends came to 11 bases. CDR3 length: 14 amino acids. The germline V gene encodes CDR1 MGHRA and CDR2 YSYEKL. Details on this clone: As yet, its antigen is unknown.

This sequence was found in a woman aged 35 to 49 in good health. Some clones in this sample may be carry-over from other donors' samples. The sample comprised PBMCs. The chain uses TRBV4-1 and TRBJ2-3; D gene ambiguous. The CDR3 loop reads CASSPTRPTDTQYF. The CDR3 coding sequence is TGCGCCAGCAGCCCGACCCGGCCTACAGATACGCAGTATTTT.